These T cell receptor beta chains were read from a single sample in a study of T cells in Graves' hyperthyroidism and ophthalmopathy. TCRdb re-analysed the multiplex PCR reads in MiXCR, keeping a single row per CDR3 protein. Of under 800,000 distinct CDR3 sequences listed, 12% to 15% are singletons. The sample consisted of blood. All receptors derive from a woman aged 18 to 35 with Graves' hyperthyroidism. CDR3s include the opening cysteine and the closing phenylalanine or tryptophan. D genes are given only for firm matches. Rows may omit the clone size; those that give it use once, few, many or a size class.

clone_size	j_call	v_call	d_call	cdr3_nt	cdr3_aa
.	TRBJ2-7	TRBV13	.	TGTGCCAGCAGCTCTCGGGACTTGGAAAGCTACGAGCAGTACTTC	CASSSRDLESYEQYF
few	TRBJ2-2	TRBV27	TRBD2	TGTGCCAGCAGACTAGCGGGAGTTGGCACCGGGGAGCTGTTTTTT	CASRLAGVGTGELFF
many	TRBJ2-1	TRBV12-3/TRBV12-4	TRBD1	TGTGCCAGCAGCCCTAGACAGGGTTTGGGCTCCTACAATGAGCAGTTCTTC	CASSPRQGLGSYNEQFF
many	TRBJ2-1	TRBV20-1	.	TGCAGTGCTAGTCCGCTGCCCTACAATGAGCAGTTCTTC	CSASPLPYNEQFF
.	TRBJ1-5	TRBV20-1	.	TGCAGTGCTTCACCCCGACAGGAGCAAACCTTCTTTAGCAATCAGCCCCAGCATTTT	CSASPRQEQTFFSNQPQHF
many	TRBJ2-7	TRBV2	.	TGTGCCAGCAGTCGACAGGTTTACGAGCAGTACTTC	CASSRQVYEQYF
many	TRBJ1-2	TRBV7-9	TRBD1	TGTGCCATCTCATATCCACCGGGACAGCTTAACTATGGCTACACCTTC	CAISYPPGQLNYGYTF
few	TRBJ2-3	TRBV9	TRBD2	TGTGCCAGCAGTCCTAGCGGAATCACAGATACGCAGTATTTT	CASSPSGITDTQYF
many	TRBJ2-1	TRBV7-8	.	TGTGCCAGCAGCCAAAAGCGAGGAGGCACCTACAATGAGCAGTTCTTC	CASSQKRGGTYNEQFF
.	TRBJ1-1	TRBV6-1	.	TGTGCCAGCAGTGAAGTTGGGGGAGGGCTCTTT	CASSEVGGGLF
few	TRBJ1-2	TRBV15	.	TGTGCCACCAGCAGAGATGTTGGGGGCTATGGCTACACCTTC	CATSRDVGGYGYTF
many	TRBJ2-2	TRBV12-3/TRBV12-4	TRBD1	TGTGCCAGCAGTCCAGGGACAGTCCATGGAGGGGAGCTGTTTTTT	CASSPGTVHGGELFF
many	TRBJ2-3	TRBV7-9	.	TGTGCCAGCAGCTCCCCCTCAACTAATACGCAGTATTTT	CASSSPSTNTQYF
many	TRBJ1-6	TRBV3-1	TRBD1	TGTGCCAGCAGCCAAGGAGACAGGGGCAATTCACCCCTCCACTTT	CASSQGDRGNSPLHF
few	TRBJ1-5	TRBV19	.	TGTGCCACCAAAGGGGTGGCCGGGAGCAATCAGCCCCAGCATTTT	CATKGVAGSNQPQHF
many	TRBJ2-1	TRBV5-1	TRBD2	TGCGCCAGCAGCTTGCGGGAGGGCGGGAATGAGCAGTTCTTC	CASSLREGGNEQFF
few	TRBJ2-2	TRBV28	.	TGTGCCAGCAGTCTCTCTCTAGCGCCCGGGGAGCTGTTTTTT	CASSLSLAPGELFF
many	TRBJ2-7	TRBV5-1	TRBD2	TGCGCCAGCAGCGCCGGACTAGCGGGAGCCTCCCGAGCCTACGAGCAGTACTTC	CASSAGLAGASRAYEQYF
many	TRBJ2-5	TRBV7-8	TRBD2	TGTGCCAGCAGCTTAGAACTAGCGGGAGGGCGGAAAGAGACCCAGTACTTC	CASSLELAGGRKETQYF
few	TRBJ2-2	TRBV28	.	TGTGCCAGCACCCGAATCGCAGTGAGTGGGGACACCGGGGAGCTGTTTTTT	CASTRIAVSGDTGELFF
many	TRBJ2-1	TRBV12-3/TRBV12-4	.	TGTGCCAGCAGTTTGCGTGACAATGAGCAGTTCTTC	CASSLRDNEQFF
.	TRBJ2-3	TRBV7-2	TRBD2	TGTGCCAGCAGCTCAAAGGGTGGGACTAGCGGGAGCACAGATACGCAGTATTTT	CASSSKGGTSGSTDTQYF
.	TRBJ2-5	TRBV7-9	.	TGTGCCAGCAGCTTAGCTCCAGGCCTATGGCAAGAGACCCAGTACTTC	CASSLAPGLWQETQYF
many	TRBJ2-1	TRBV7-2	TRBD1	TGTGCCAGCAGCACCCCAGGGGGCAATGAGCAGTTCTTC	CASSTPGGNEQFF
many	TRBJ1-1	TRBV4-3	.	TGCGCCAGCAGCCAACTAGGGACTTTCCTTAACACTGAAGCTTTCTTT	CASSQLGTFLNTEAFF
.	TRBJ2-7	TRBV5-1	TRBD2	TGCGCCAGCAGCTTGGTCGTGGGGGGGGACGAGCAGTACTTC	CASSLVVGGDEQYF
few	TRBJ1-2	TRBV11-1	.	TGTGCCAGCAGCTTGGGGGCCCTCTATGGCTACACCTTC	CASSLGALYGYTF
many	TRBJ1-1	TRBV28	.	TGTGCCACCTCCTCGACCGGCCTTGAAGCTTTCTTT	CATSSTGLEAFF
many	TRBJ1-1	TRBV10-3	.	TGTGCCATCAGTGAGGTGTCTTCTGAAGCTTTCTTT	CAISEVSSEAFF
few	TRBJ2-1	TRBV25-1	.	TGTGCCAGCAGTGAAGGGAAGAAGCAGGTGGGGGACAATGAGCAGTTCTTC	CASSEGKKQVGDNEQFF
many	TRBJ1-5	TRBV18	.	TGTGCCAGCTCCAGTAATAGCAATAGCAATCAGCCCCAGCATTTT	CASSSNSNSNQPQHF
.	TRBJ2-7	TRBV4-3	.	TGCGCCAGCAGCCAAGGGGGGGACCGGCCCTACGAGCAGTACTTC	CASSQGGDRPYEQYF
many	TRBJ2-3	TRBV20-1	.	TGCAGTGCTCGGGGGAGAGGACAGTACACAGATACGCAGTATTTT	CSARGRGQYTDTQYF
.	TRBJ1-6	TRBV12-3/TRBV12-4	.	TGTGCCAGCAGGACTGAACAGGGCAATTCACCCCTCCACTTT	CASRTEQGNSPLHF
many	TRBJ2-2	TRBV2	.	TGTGCCAGCAGTGGACAGGTGCACACCGGGGAGCTGTTTTTT	CASSGQVHTGELFF
.	TRBJ1-3	TRBV3-1	.	TGTGCCAGCAGCCACGGGGCGTACTCTGGAAACACCATATATTTT	CASSHGAYSGNTIYF
.	TRBJ1-1	TRBV28	TRBD1	TGTGCCAGCAGTTTAGGCTACAGGGGGGGTGCTTTCTTT	CASSLGYRGGAFF
many	TRBJ1-1	TRBV11-2	.	TGTGCCAGCAGCTTAGTGGTATTCAGGGGAGGGCCTGAAGCTTTCTTT	CASSLVVFRGGPEAFF
few	TRBJ2-5	TRBV28	.	TGTGCCAGCAGTTCCCCCGAAGGGGATTATGAGACCCAGTACTTC	CASSSPEGDYETQYF
many	TRBJ2-1	TRBV28	TRBD2	TGTGCCAGCAGTTTCTGGCGGGAGCTGGTCAATGAGCAGTTCTTC	CASSFWRELVNEQFF
.	TRBJ2-7	TRBV6-2/TRBV6-3	.	TGTGCCAGCACTACACTCGCAGGAGGCTACGAGCAGTACTTC	CASTTLAGGYEQYF
few	TRBJ2-7	TRBV7-9	TRBD2	TGTGCCAGCAGCTTAGCGACTAGCGGGAGAGCCTACGAGCAGTACTTC	CASSLATSGRAYEQYF
many	TRBJ1-5	TRBV7-2	.	TGTGCCAGCAGCTTAGGAGGGTTCGGTCAGCCCCAGCATTTT	CASSLGGFGQPQHF
.	TRBJ1-5	TRBV6-9	.	TGTGCCAGCAGTTACATTGACGGCGAAAGCAATCAGCCCCAGCATTTT	CASSYIDGESNQPQHF
many	TRBJ2-1	TRBV18	.	TGTGCCAGCTCAGCCGGGACGAAGGTCTACAATGAGCAGTTCTTC	CASSAGTKVYNEQFF
many	TRBJ1-2	TRBV11-2	.	TGTGCCAGCAGCTTGAACAGAAACACAGGGAAGGACTATGGCTACACCTTC	CASSLNRNTGKDYGYTF
few	TRBJ1-2	TRBV7-9	.	TGTGCCAGCAGCTTAGCAGGCAGCCCAGATTATGGCTACACCTTC	CASSLAGSPDYGYTF